This T cell receptor (beta chain) was retrieved from a study of cytomegalovirus exposure and HLA in healthy donors listed by TCRdb under 2017. With respect to the entire study: In an earlier analysis of roughly 500 of the donors, approximately 260 Gb of sequence data and 120 million or so unique TCR beta sequences from about 179 million T cells were reported. An early release that covered several hundred HLA-typed donors contained approximately 290 gigabases of sequencing data and some 87 million unique TCR sequences. Of the 300 to 500 genotyped donors, 70% to 90% were placed in the genetic ancestry cluster associated with self-reported Caucasian donors. The study aimed to test whether signatures of past pathogen exposure could be identified by cataloging public T cell receptors. Using immunosequencing, the study profiled T cell repertoires from 666 subjects and related those repertoires to cytomegalovirus serostatus. Along with the approximately 600-subject first cohort, a separate validation cohort of over 90 different subjects was used. The study combined high-throughput TCR immunosequencing, statistical association of individual TCRs with disease status, and machine learning to predict cytomegalovirus infection status. A later analysis re-analyzed previously published TCR beta repertoires from about 730 donors and added high-resolution HLA genotyping to study TCR occurrence patterns. In the later analysis, no new phenotypic data were used to find candidate immune exposures; instead, reliance was placed on TCR beta sequences and their occurrence across donors. To decide whether each TCR beta V gene segment behaved as functional or pseudogenic, an earlier analysis of approximately 620 of the donors relied on high-throughput TCR beta sequencing. Donor age, sex, ethnicity and CMV serostatus were collected together with the repertoire data. In a later genetic analysis, genome-wide SNP genotypes for about 55% of the roughly 670 donors were used, and that subset was treated as a discovery cohort. All discovery cohort repertoires had been generated using a single sequencing platform. Class I and class II HLA loci were covered by the typing at four-digit resolution. The number of donors typed differed by locus, with 629-630 for A, B, C, DRB1 and DQB1, approximately 500 for DQA1, 606 for DPA1, and under 490 for DPB1. Four to six DR-DQ haplotypes were handled as single units for association and clustering, since linkage in the cohort was strong. Across some 400 genotyped donors of the cohort, an average of roughly 250,000 unique TCR beta nucleotide sequences per donor were sequenced, and 15% to 20% of those sequences were non-productive.

The library was built by means of the immunoSEQ multiplex PCR assay. The multiplex PCR relied on a mix of 60 forward primers for TCR Vbeta segments and 13 reverse primers for TCR Jbeta segments. The CDR3 region of rearranged TCR beta genes was amplified from genomic DNA by a multiplex PCR assay. The Illumina HiSeq System was used to sequence the amplified TCR beta libraries as 87-base-pair reads. Concerning the study's data processing: A later analysis tallied tens of millions of unique TCR beta chains across the approximately 670 repertoires, and approximately 9.9 million of those chains were shared by two or more donors. Raw reads were error-corrected and collapsed into unique sequences by a nearest-neighbor algorithm in which closely related sequences were merged to remove PCR and sequencing errors. V, D and J gene segments were assigned by aligning CDR3 sequences to IMGT reference sequences. For a sequence to be retained, a match of at least six nucleotides was required to both a V gene segment and a J gene segment. A rearrangement counted as productive if the CDR3 had no stop codons and remained in frame with V and J, and every other rearrangement counted as non-productive. Following IMGT convention, CDR3 was defined as the stretch from the second conserved V-encoded cysteine to the conserved J-encoded phenylalanine. The earlier analysis of around 640 of the donors excluded sequences that lacked an unambiguous match to a single V gene segment. An earlier analysis of some 610 of the donors called V segments functional above 56.7% productive rearrangements and segregating when the between-donor standard deviation exceeded 5%. A statistical classification framework was built for diagnosing cytomegalovirus status from the catalog of TCR beta chain sequences. In a later analysis, TCR nucleotide sequences were compared against IMGT/GENE-DB human TR gene sequences so that V and J genes could be assigned. A later analysis assigned CDR3 sequences and most-parsimonious VDJ recombination scenarios with the TCRdist pipeline. In a later analysis, each TCR beta chain was defined by its CDR3 amino acid sequence together with its V-gene family, and reads lacking a unique V-gene family were excluded. A later analysis removed roughly 590 highly shared, low-generation-probability nucleotide sequences to deal with suspected cross-contamination and a sequencing artifact. A later analysis calculated a clonal expansion index for each public chain from normalized within-repertoire ranks of inferred template counts. Generation probabilities in a later analysis came from a VDJ recombination model fitted to out-of-frame rearrangements, and those results were checked against IGoR. Hypergeometric tests were used in a later analysis to score TCR-TCR, TCR-HLA and TCR-CMV co-occurrence, with a repertoire-size bias correction applied to the TCR pairs. False discovery rates were estimated in a later analysis by permuting HLA or CMV assignments 20 times. In a later analysis, co-occurring TCRs were grouped using DBSCAN, with TCRdist sequence similarity added in when clustering inside HLA-allele-positive subsets. Repertoires with fewer than 30,000 or more than 120,000 public chains, plus five repertoires with anomalous nucleotide sharing, were excluded from co-occurrence clustering. Not all clones reach the TCRdb copy of this immuneACCESS table, which keeps in-frame sequences only. Checked studies attribute under half of the gap to unresolved V genes and leave the rest unexplained. The V and J calls and the clone size are those of that table, but D and trimming were determined from the DNA. The sample yields about 210,000 clones; approximately 81% were counted once. Jointly, the top ten make up 2.5% to 3.5% of the sample.

Details on this clone: This receptor's antigen is unknown. Base qualities are missing; no much larger clone stands one base away.

The cohort was made up of approximately 670 healthy bone marrow donors. Cohort members were all nominally healthy when sampled, although unrecorded immune exposures were likely present. The donor was CMV seronegative and was included in the group of a few hundred seronegative cohort members. A peripheral blood sample was provided by each donor, and peripheral blood mononuclear cells were used for TCR beta sequencing. Genomic DNA was extracted from the blood cell samples with the Qiagen DNeasy Blood Extraction Kit. The investigation overall reported the following: In the study, 150 to 200 TCR beta chains were listed as associated with cytomegalovirus. The authors suggested that the approach could potentially be extended to other disease states and immunological phenotypes. In a later analysis, TCR association rates were found to vary across HLA loci, with the most associated TCRs seen for DRB1 alleles and the fewest for HLA-C alleles. An association between a missense DCLRE1C variant and V-gene and J-gene trimming of TCR beta chains was found in a later genetic analysis and replicated in an independent cohort. Immune exposure information for the cohort was limited to CMV serostatus. About 15 rarely observed V segments, including chromosome 9 orphons, were excluded from the earlier analysis of about 610 of the donors because counts were too low. Broadly in line with IMGT annotations, most TCR beta V segments showed up in productive rearrangements about 87% or about 30% of the time in an earlier analysis of approximately 600 of the donors. Some IMGT-functional V segments, including TRBV6-2 and TRBV6-3, could not be distinguished by the 87-base-pair reads and were therefore excluded. Because some donors lacked HLA typing at each locus, the association tests relied only on the typed subset. A later analysis reported that several top co-occurrence clusters appeared linked to parvovirus B19, influenza, CMV and Epstein-Barr virus. In vitro tests confirmed that a few of the cytomegalovirus-associated TCR beta chains recognize cytomegalovirus antigens. The classifier was reported to diagnose cytomegalovirus status with high specificity and sensitivity in both the original and validation cohorts. In a later genetic analysis, fewer N-insertions in productive TCRs were reported among donors in an Asian-associated ancestry cluster than the roughly 710-donor mean. Specific HLA alleles were associated with 18,000 or so TCR beta sequences at a false discovery rate of 0.05 in a later analysis. Correlated functional status among segregating V segments might reflect linkage disequilibrium, but an unknown experimental factor could not be ruled out. Strong co-occurrence of HLA alleles, especially DR and DQ, made assigning TCR associations to individual alleles difficult. The sequencing pipeline was judged likely to have produced a cluster of highly shared sequence variants as a technical artifact. A further reported finding was that TCR beta sequences accurately predicted the HLA-A and HLA-B alleles for most subjects in the first cohort. Most TCR sequences were seen in very few donors, while some public TCRs were found in many individuals. This cohort had only TCR beta chains sequenced, and the lack of alpha or paired-chain data limited which features could be detected. A later analysis found that HLA-associated TCR beta chains were more clonally expanded and had lower generation probabilities than equally common non-associated chains. Sequencing depth was assumed to be roughly uniform across donors in the presence/absence analyses, though that assumption may not hold. A later analysis found that most CMV-associated TCR beta chains appeared HLA-restricted, with HLA associations seemingly driven largely by CMV exposure.

From cysteine to phenylalanine, the CDR3 is 15 amino acids long. Solely the CDR3 DNA is kept, with 45 bases framed from the first base. The V end loses 8 bases and the J end loses 5 bases, and a stretch of 22 bases separates them. Taken from the germline V gene, the CDR1 and CDR2 loops are KGHSH and LQKENI. This sequence originates from a young man in good health and CMV-seronegative. Source material: PBMCs. Recombination linked TRBV18 to TRBJ2-7; the D region possibly corresponds to TRBD1 (6 bases align). The DNA is TGTGCCAGCGCCCGGACAGATGTATTGAGCCACGAGCAGTACTTC. Its coded protein is CASARTDVLSHEQYF.